This is a list of T cell receptor beta chains from one sample in a study of regulatory dendritic cells for organ transplantation. TCRdb keeps only in-frame clones here, not all; method: immunoSEQ multiplex PCR. The sample includes about 29,000 clones, roughly 80% of them seen just once. Source material: naive CD4+ T cells from blood. These receptors were collected from a human donor in good health. CDR3s include the opening cysteine and the closing phenylalanine or tryptophan. A D gene is named only where the DNA matches it firmly.

TGTGCCAGCAGCCTAGGGGAGGATGAGCAGTTCTTC,CASSLGEDEQFF,TRBV9,NA,TRBJ2-1
TGTGCCAGCAGCTACAGGGGGAACGAGCAGTACTTC,CASSYRGNEQYF,TRBV5-6,TRBD1,TRBJ2-7
TGTGCCAGCAGCTTAGAGGCGGGGGCTTCAGATACGCAGTATTTT,CASSLEAGASDTQYF,TRBV7-7,NA,TRBJ2-3
TGCAGCGTTTACCCAGGGGGCCACGAGCAGTACTTC,CSVYPGGHEQYF,TRBV29-1,TRBD1,TRBJ2-7
TGCAGCGCGACCGCGCAGGAGAACACTGAAGCTTTCTTT,CSATAQENTEAFF,TRBV29-1,NA,TRBJ1-1
TGTGCCAGTAGTATTCAGGTCCTCTCTGGAAACACCATATATTTT,CASSIQVLSGNTIYF,TRBV19,NA,TRBJ1-3
TGTGCCACCACAGGGACGACCTACGAGCAGTACTTC,CATTGTTYEQYF,TRBV6-5,NA,TRBJ2-7
TGTGCCAGCAGTGAACAGGTTTTATATGAAAAACTGTTTTTT,CASSEQVLYEKLFF,TRBV6-1,NA,TRBJ1-4
TGTGCCAGTAGTATAGATCTCCGCCGGGACAGGGTGACTGAAGCTTTCTTT,CASSIDLRRDRVTEAFF,TRBV19,TRBD1,TRBJ1-1
TGCAGCGTTAAGGGGGCCTACGAGCAGTACTTC,CSVKGAYEQYF,TRBV29-1,NA,TRBJ2-7
TGTGCCAGCAGCTTCGGGCAGGGGGGTCTGAATGAGCAGTTCTTC,CASSFGQGGLNEQFF,TRBV11-2,NA,TRBJ2-1
TGTGCCAGCAGCCACGGACAGGGTCAGGCCTACGAGCAGTACTTC,CASSHGQGQAYEQYF,TRBV7-2,TRBD1,TRBJ2-7
TGTGCCAGCAGCCAAGTGTTGGGGGGTACAGATACGCAGTATTTT,CASSQVLGGTDTQYF,TRBV14,NA,TRBJ2-3
TGTGCCAGCAGTATCGGACAGGGGCCCTACGAGCAGTACTTC,CASSIGQGPYEQYF,TRBV28,TRBD1,TRBJ2-7
TGTGCCAGCAGTTACTCGGGACAGGGACACTACGAGCAGTACTTC,CASSYSGQGHYEQYF,TRBV6-6,TRBD1,TRBJ2-7
TGCGCCAGCAGCACTGGCCCCGGGTATAGCTCTGGAAACACCATATATTTT,CASSTGPGYSSGNTIYF,TRBV5-1,NA,TRBJ1-3
TGTGCCAGCAGGCAGGGGGCACGGACTGAAGCTTTCTTT,CASRQGARTEAFF,TRBV2,TRBD1,TRBJ1-1
TGTGCCATCAGTGCAGGCAAGGCGCTAAACTTAGGGCAGTACTTC,CAISAGKALNLGQYF,TRBV10-3,NA,TRBJ2-7